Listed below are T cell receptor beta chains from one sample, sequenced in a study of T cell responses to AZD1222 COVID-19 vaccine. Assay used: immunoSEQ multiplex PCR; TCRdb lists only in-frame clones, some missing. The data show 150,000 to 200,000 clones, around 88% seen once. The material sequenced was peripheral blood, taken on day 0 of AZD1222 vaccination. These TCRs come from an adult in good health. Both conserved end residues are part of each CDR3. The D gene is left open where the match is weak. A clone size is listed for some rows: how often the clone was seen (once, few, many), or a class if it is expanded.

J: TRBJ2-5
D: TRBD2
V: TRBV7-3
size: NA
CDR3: CASSPQGLAGGQETQYF
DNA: TGTGCCAGCAGCCCCCAGGGACTAGCGGGGGGGCAGGAGACCCAGTACTTC

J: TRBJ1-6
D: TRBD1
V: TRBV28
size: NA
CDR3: CANGDSHSPLHF
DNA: TGTGCCAACGGGGACAGCCATTCACCCCTCCACTTT

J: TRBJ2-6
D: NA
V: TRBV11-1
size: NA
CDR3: CASSFKMVGANVLTF
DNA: TGTGCCAGCAGCTTCAAGATGGTTGGGGCCAACGTCCTGACTTTC

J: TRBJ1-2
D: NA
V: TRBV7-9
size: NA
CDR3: CASSPWADGYTF
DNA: TGTGCCAGCAGCCCCTGGGCGGATGGCTACACCTTC

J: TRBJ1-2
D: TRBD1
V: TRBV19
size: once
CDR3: CASSIQDRGVGYTF
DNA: TGTGCCAGTAGTATACAAGACAGGGGTGTTGGCTACACCTTC

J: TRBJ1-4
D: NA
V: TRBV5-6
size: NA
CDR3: CASSIDSNEKLFF
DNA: TGTGCCAGCAGTATCGACAGTAATGAAAAACTGTTTTTT

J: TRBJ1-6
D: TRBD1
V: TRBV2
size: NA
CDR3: CASSEGTGSIFSPLHF
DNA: TGTGCCAGCAGTGAAGGGACAGGGTCTATCTTTTCGCCCCTCCACTTT

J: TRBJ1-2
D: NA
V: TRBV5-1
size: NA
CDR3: CASSLQMQGVNYGYTF
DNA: TGCGCCAGCAGTTTGCAGATGCAGGGAGTAAACTATGGCTACACCTTC

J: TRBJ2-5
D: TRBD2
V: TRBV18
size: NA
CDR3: CASSPPGLAGGETQYF
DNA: TGTGCCAGCTCACCACCGGGACTAGCGGGGGGAGAGACCCAGTACTTC

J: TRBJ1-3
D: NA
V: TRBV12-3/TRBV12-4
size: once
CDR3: CASSLGPGNTIYF
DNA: TGTGCCAGCAGTTTAGGTCCGGGAAACACCATATATTTT

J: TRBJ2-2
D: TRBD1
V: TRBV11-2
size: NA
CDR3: CASSLLGQSYTGELFF
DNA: TGTGCCAGCAGCTTATTGGGACAGTCATACACCGGGGAGCTGTTTTTT

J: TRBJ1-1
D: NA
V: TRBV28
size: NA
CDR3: CASRRAGTMNTEAFF
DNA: TGTGCCAGCAGACGAGCCGGGACAATGAACACTGAAGCTTTCTTT

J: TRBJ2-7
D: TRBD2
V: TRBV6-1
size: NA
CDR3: CASSDFLGTSDYEQYF
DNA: TGTGCCAGCAGTGACTTTCTAGGGACTAGCGATTACGAGCAGTACTTC

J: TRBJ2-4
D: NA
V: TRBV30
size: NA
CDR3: CAWGTGVTKNIQYF
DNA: TGTGCCTGGGGCACGGGGGTGACCAAAAACATTCAGTACTTC

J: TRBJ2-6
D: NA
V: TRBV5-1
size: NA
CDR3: CASSLGYSGANVLTF
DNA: TGCGCCAGCAGCTTAGGGTACTCTGGGGCCAACGTCCTGACTTTC

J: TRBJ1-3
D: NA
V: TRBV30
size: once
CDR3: CAWSPDSNTIYF
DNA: TGTGCCTGGAGCCCGGACAGCAACACCATATATTTT

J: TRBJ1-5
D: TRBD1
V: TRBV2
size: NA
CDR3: CATQWRAGGDQPQHF
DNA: TGTGCCACCCAGTGGCGAGCAGGGGGCGACCAGCCCCAGCATTTT

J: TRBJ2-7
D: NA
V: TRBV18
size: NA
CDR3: CASSPPLTPPWEQYF
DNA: TGTGCCAGCTCACCACCTTTGACACCCCCTTGGGAGCAGTACTTC

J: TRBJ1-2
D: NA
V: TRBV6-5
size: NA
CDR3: CASSRTGGGYTF
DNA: TGTGCCAGCAGCCGGACCGGTGGGGGCTACACCTTC

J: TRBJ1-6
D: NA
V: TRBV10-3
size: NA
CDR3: CAISEWGTQNSPLHF
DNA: TGTGCCATCAGTGAGTGGGGGACACAAAATTCACCCCTCCACTTT

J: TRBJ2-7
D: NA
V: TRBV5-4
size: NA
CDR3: CASSPGTRRAYEQYF
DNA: TGTGCCAGCAGCCCCGGGACCCGGCGGGCCTACGAGCAGTACTTC

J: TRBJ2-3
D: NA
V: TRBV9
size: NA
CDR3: CASSVGMRGNTDTQYF
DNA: TGTGCCAGCAGCGTAGGGATGAGGGGGAACACAGATACGCAGTATTTT

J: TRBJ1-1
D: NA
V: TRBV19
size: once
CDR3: CASSMRGNTEAFF
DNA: TGTGCCAGTAGTATGAGAGGGAACACTGAAGCTTTCTTT

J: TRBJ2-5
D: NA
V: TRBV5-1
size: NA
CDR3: CASSLPLPGPQETQYF
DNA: TGCGCCAGCAGCTTACCCCTCCCGGGTCCTCAAGAGACCCAGTACTTC

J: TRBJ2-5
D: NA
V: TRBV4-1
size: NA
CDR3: CASSQVLERETQYF
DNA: TGCGCCAGCAGCCAAGTTCTTGAACGCGAGACCCAGTACTTC

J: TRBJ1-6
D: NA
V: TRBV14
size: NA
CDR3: CASSLSNSPLHF
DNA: TGTGCCAGCAGCCTTTCCAATTCACCCCTCCACTTT

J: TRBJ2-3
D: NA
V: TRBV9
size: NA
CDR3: CASSTWGTDTDTQYF
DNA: TGTGCCAGCAGCACTTGGGGGACCGACACAGATACGCAGTATTTT

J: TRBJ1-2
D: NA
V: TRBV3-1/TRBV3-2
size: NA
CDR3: CASSQGQRGYTF
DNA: TGTGCCAGCAGCCAAGGACAGAGAGGCTACACCTTC

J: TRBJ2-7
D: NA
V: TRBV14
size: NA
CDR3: CASSHVTGTKYEQYF
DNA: TGTGCCAGCAGCCATGTAACCGGGACCAAATACGAGCAGTACTTC

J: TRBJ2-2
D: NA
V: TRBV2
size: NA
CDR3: CASSEEASGELFF
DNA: TGTGCCAGCAGTGAAGAAGCATCCGGGGAGCTGTTTTTT

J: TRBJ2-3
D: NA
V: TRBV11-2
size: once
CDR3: CASSLLWGEVTDTQYF
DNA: TGTGCCAGCAGCTTATTGTGGGGGGAAGTCACAGATACGCAGTATTTT

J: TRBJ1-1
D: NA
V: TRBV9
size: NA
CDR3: CASSVASTNTEAFF
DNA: TGTGCCAGCAGCGTAGCCTCCACGAACACTGAAGCTTTCTTT

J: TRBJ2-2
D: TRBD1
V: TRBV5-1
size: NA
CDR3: CASNPGTGGNGELFF
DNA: TGCGCCAGCAACCCTGGGACAGGGGGTAACGGGGAGCTGTTTTTT

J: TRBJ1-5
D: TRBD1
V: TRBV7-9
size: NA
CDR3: CASSPSTGQSYSNQPQHF
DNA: TGTGCCAGCAGCCCCTCTACGGGACAGAGTTATAGCAATCAGCCCCAGCATTTT

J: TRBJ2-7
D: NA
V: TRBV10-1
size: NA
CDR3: CASSSSKAGTRNPTGEQYF
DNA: TGCGCCAGCAGTTCTTCCAAAGCCGGGACAAGAAATCCGACTGGCGAGCAGTACTTC

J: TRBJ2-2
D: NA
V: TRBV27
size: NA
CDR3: CASSLVHPRTGELFF
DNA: TGTGCCAGCAGTTTGGTGCACCCGCGGACCGGGGAGCTGTTTTTT

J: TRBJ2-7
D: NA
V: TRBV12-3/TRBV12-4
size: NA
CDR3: CASTAGVIYEQYF
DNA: TGTGCCAGCACGGCAGGGGTAATATACGAGCAGTACTTC

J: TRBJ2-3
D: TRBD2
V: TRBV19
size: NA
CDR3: CASSIDPALAGGADTQYF
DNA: TGTGCCAGTAGTATAGATCCCGCCCTAGCGGGGGGCGCAGATACGCAGTATTTT

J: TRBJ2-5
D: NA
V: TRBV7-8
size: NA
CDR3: CASSLGTLGASQYF
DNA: TGTGCCAGCAGCTTAGGGACACTAGGGGCTTCTCAGTACTTC

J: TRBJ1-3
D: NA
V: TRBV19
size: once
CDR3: CASSLDRSSGNTIYF
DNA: TGTGCCAGTAGCCTAGACAGGTCTTCTGGAAACACCATATATTTT

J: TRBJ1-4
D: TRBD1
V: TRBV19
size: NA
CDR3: CASSADRVNEKLFF
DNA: TGTGCCAGTAGCGCGGACAGGGTTAATGAAAAACTGTTTTTT

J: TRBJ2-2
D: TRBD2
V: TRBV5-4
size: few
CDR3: CASSGGLAPGELFF
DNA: TGTGCCAGCAGCGGGGGACTAGCCCCCGGGGAGCTGTTTTTT

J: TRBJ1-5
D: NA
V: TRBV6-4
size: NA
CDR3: CASSDPPDGAYQPQHF
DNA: TGTGCCAGCAGTGACCCTCCGGACGGGGCGTATCAGCCCCAGCATTTT

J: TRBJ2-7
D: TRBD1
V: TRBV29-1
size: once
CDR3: CSVTADRGDEQYF
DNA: TGCAGCGTAACCGCGGACAGGGGCGACGAGCAGTACTTC

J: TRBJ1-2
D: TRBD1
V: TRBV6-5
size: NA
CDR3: CASSYRQGDNYGYTF
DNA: TGTGCCAGCAGTTACCGGCAGGGGGACAACTATGGCTACACCTTC

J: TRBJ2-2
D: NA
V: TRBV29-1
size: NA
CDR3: CSVSKGGQGGELFF
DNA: TGCAGCGTTTCCAAAGGGGGGCAGGGCGGGGAGCTGTTTTTT

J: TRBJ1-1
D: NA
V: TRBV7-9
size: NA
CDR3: CASSLGGNREAFF
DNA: TGTGCCAGCAGCTTAGGAGGAAATCGGGAAGCTTTCTTT

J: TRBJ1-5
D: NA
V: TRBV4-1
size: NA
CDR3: CASSQASSNQPQHF
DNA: TGCGCCAGCAGCCAAGCCAGTAGCAATCAGCCCCAGCATTTT

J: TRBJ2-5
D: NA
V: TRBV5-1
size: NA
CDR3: CASSRGTQETQYF
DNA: TGCGCCAGCAGCCGGGGGACGCAAGAGACCCAGTACTTC

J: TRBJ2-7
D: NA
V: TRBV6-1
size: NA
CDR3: CASSETGIPGAEQYF
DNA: TGTGCCAGCAGTGAAACAGGGATCCCCGGCGCGGAGCAGTACTTC

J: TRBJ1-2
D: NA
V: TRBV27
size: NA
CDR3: CASSFVTSRGVGGYTF
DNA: TGTGCCAGCAGTTTCGTTACGTCCCGGGGGGTAGGTGGCTACACCTTC

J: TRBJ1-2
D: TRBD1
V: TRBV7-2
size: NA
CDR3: CASSKPDRGNYGYTF
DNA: TGTGCCAGCAGCAAACCCGACAGGGGGAACTATGGCTACACCTTC

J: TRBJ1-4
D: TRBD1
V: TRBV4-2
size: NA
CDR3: CASSAFGDRDLGNEKLFF
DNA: TGTGCCAGCAGCGCATTCGGGGACAGGGACCTCGGTAATGAAAAACTGTTTTTT

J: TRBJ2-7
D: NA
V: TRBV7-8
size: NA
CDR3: CASSSPGADSYEQYF
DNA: TGTGCCAGCAGCTCCCCCGGGGCAGACTCCTACGAGCAGTACTTC

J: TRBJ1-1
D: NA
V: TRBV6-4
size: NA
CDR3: CASSVGGNTEAFF
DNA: TGTGCCAGCAGTGTCGGGGGGAACACTGAAGCTTTCTTT

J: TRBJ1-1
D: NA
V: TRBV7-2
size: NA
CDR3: CASSLGGVARTEAFF
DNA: TGTGCCAGCAGCTTAGGAGGGGTTGCGCGGACTGAAGCTTTCTTT

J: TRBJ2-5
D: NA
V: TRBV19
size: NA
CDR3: CASSRTGGLETQYF
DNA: TGTGCCAGTAGTAGGACTGGGGGCCTGGAGACCCAGTACTTC

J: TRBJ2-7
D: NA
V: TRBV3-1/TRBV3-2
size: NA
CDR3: CASSQDPQPYEQYF
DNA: TGTGCCAGCAGCCAAGATCCACAACCCTACGAGCAGTACTTC